The 18 T cell receptor beta chains reported below all come from one sample, sequenced in a study of T cells in Graves' hyperthyroidism and ophthalmopathy. Amplified TCR beta CDR3 regions came from RNA transcripts. In the first-round RT-PCR of the TCR CDR3, the HTBI primer set was used. TCRdb ran MiXCR on the multiplex PCR reads and lists one entry per CDR3 protein. The top ten clones hold under 20% of a sample with 450,000 to 700,000 distinct CDR3 sequences, 46% of them seen once. The source material was peripheral blood or thyroid tissue (not recorded which). These TCRs come from an adult woman with Graves' disease, either hyperthyroidism or ophthalmopathy (not recorded which).

The V call is TRBV28, the J call TRBJ2-7; no clear D. There are 13 residues in the CDR3. Trimming took off 6 bases at V and 6 bases at J, with 15 bases between the two ends. Germline CDR1 reads MDHEN; CDR2 reads SYDVKM. The CDR3 reads CASSAPLSLEQYF. The CDR3 DNA sequence: TGTGCCAGCAGCGCCCCCCTCAGCCTCGAGCAGTACTTC.

The rearrangement joins TRBV2 to TRBJ2-1, with TRBD1 as a possible D gene (6 bases). CDR1 SNHLY and CDR2 FYNNEI come from the germline V gene. The V end was cut by 7 bases, the J end by 5 bases, with 12 bases between. The CDR3 is 13 residues long. The CDR3 DNA reads TGTGCCAGCACCCTTGGGGGCCACAATGAGCAGTTCTTC. Translating it yields CASTLGGHNEQFF.

J is TRBJ2-7 and V is TRBV7-9; 7 positions agree with TRBD1. Germline CDR1 is SEHNR and CDR2 is FQNEAQ (reference sequence). After removal of 1 base from V and 5 bases from J, the junction contained 5 bases not matched to a gene. The CDR3 consists of 14 residues. CDR3 loop: CASSLGDREHEQYF. The CDR3 nucleotides are TGTGCCAGCAGCTTAGGCGACAGGGAGCACGAGCAGTACTTC.

The chain carries TRBV7-8 and TRBJ1-1, with 8 positions matching TRBD1. Trimming removed 5 bases from V and 6 bases from J; junction bases left unmatched: 8. The CDR3 contains 14 residues. Germline CDR1 SGHVS, CDR2 FQNEAQ. CDR3 DNA sequence: TGTGCCAGCAGCCAGGGACAGGCTATCCCTGAAGCTTTCTTT. Translation gives CASSQGQAIPEAFF.

This clonotype was counted at least ten times. This chain links TRBV6-5 with TRBJ1-2; D gene unclear. Germline CDR1 MNHEY, CDR2 SVGAGI. This CDR3 has 13 residues. Trimming cost V 5 bases and J 1 base, with 8 bases left between them. The CDR3 nucleotides are TGTGCCAGCAGTCCCCAGTATAACTATGGCTACACCTTC. Translating gives CASSPQYNYGYTF.

A few counts support this clonotype. This chain connects TRBV19 to TRBJ1-5; D not resolved. CDR1 LNHDA and CDR2 SQIVND come from the germline V gene (reference sequence). The germline V and J ends were trimmed by 3 bases and 4 bases, with 10 bases remaining between them. The CDR3 has 14 amino acids. CDR3 amino acids: CASSIGSRNQPQHF. The CDR3 nucleotides read TGTGCCAGTAGTATTGGCAGCCGTAATCAGCCCCAGCATTTT.

V is TRBV15 and J is TRBJ1-1; D not resolved. The CDR3 totals 16 residues. Trimming left V 0 bases short and J 6 bases short, with 17 bases between. Germline V gene data show CDR1 as LNHNV and CDR2 as YYDKDF (reference sequence). The CDR3 nucleotides are TGTGCCACCAGCAGAGACCAGGCTTCCACTTACCCTGAAGCTTTCTTT. Its protein product is CATSRDQASTYPEAFF.

V gene TRBV15 combines with J gene TRBJ1-2; no clear D. V was pared by 1 base and J by 0 bases, with 6 bases between. The CDR3 length is 14 residues. CDR1 LNHNV and CDR2 YYDKDF come from the germline V gene (reference sequence). The CDR3 coding sequence is TGTGCCACCAGCAGAGGTCCAGCTAACTATGGCTACACCTTC. The encoded protein is CATSRGPANYGYTF.

V and J are TRBV25-1 and TRBJ1-1, with a weak D call TRBD1 (5 bases). V was shortened by 3 bases and J by 5 bases, with 13 bases between the two germline ends. Germline CDR1 MGHDK, CDR2 SYGVNS. The CDR3 contains 14 residues. This CDR3 reads CASSDGGGWTEAFF. CDR3 nucleotide sequence: TGTGCCAGCAGTGATGGCGGGGGATGGACTGAAGCTTTCTTT.

This clonotype was found once. The gene calls are TRBV29-1 and TRBJ2-7; TRBD1 aligns across 8 bases. The CDR3 is 14 residues long. The V and J ends lost 0 bases and 6 bases, in that order; junction bases with no gene match: 7. CDR1 and CDR2 (germline): SQVTM, ANQGSEA. DNA for the CDR3: TGCAGCGTTGAAGATGGCCCGACAGGGGTCGAGCAGTACTTC. Translated: CSVEDGPTGVEQYF.

For this clonotype: With a much larger clone just one base away, this may be a read error. The CDR3 region is CASSLARINRDAWELFF. CDR3 nucleotides: TGTGCCAGCAGTTTAGCGCGGATAAACAGAGACGCCTGGGAGCTGTTTTTT. The rearrangement links TRBV12-3 or TRBV12-4 to TRBJ2-2, with unresolved D. The CDR3 runs to 17 residues. V was trimmed by 0 bases and J by 9 bases, leaving 20 bases between them.

This clonotype was counted ten times or more. This chain connects TRBV7-3 to TRBJ1-1, with 8 bases that match TRBD1. The trim removed 5 bases at V and 10 bases at J, leaving 9 bases unmatched. Looked up from germline, CDR1 is SGHTA and CDR2 is FQGTGA. The CDR3 length is 13 residues. CDR3 sequence reads: CASSPGTGWAAFF. CDR3 coding DNA: TGTGCCAGCAGCCCTGGGACAGGATGGGCAGCTTTCTTT.

This clonotype was observed a handful of times. The chain uses TRBV7-6 and TRBJ1-5, with TRBD1 matching 10 bases. The germline CDR1 and CDR2 sequences are SGHVS and FNYEAQ. V shed 5 bases and J 6 bases; nucleotides not matched to a gene: 10. This CDR3 comprises 16 residues. CDR3 nucleotide sequence: TGTGCCAGCAGCCCGCGGGACAGGGGCCTGGCTCAGCCCCAGCATTTT. Amino acids: CASSPRDRGLAQPQHF.

Regarding this clonotype: Possible read error: a much larger clone is one base away. The J gene is TRBJ2-5, the V gene TRBV10-3; TRBD1 matches at 10 bases. This CDR3 has 16 amino acids. CDR1 ENHRY and CDR2 SYGVKD come from the germline V gene. The CDR3 sequence is CASSEARQGAKETQYF. CDR3 nucleotide sequence: TGTGCCAGCAGTGAAGCCAGACAGGGGGCAAAGGAGACCCAGTACTTC.

The J gene is TRBJ1-1, the V gene TRBV29-1, with a weak D call TRBD1 (6 bases). There are 13 residues in the CDR3. Germline V gene lookup returns CDR1 SQVTM and CDR2 ANQGSEA. V lost 5 bases and J 1 base, leaving 11 bases between the germline ends. For the CDR3, the DNA is TGCAGCGTTCAGGGACACCCGAACACTGAAGCTTTCTTT. This translates into CSVQGHPNTEAFF.

The CDR3, as DNA: TGCAGCGTCCGAGGGGGGTGGGGCTACACCTTC. It translates to CSVRGGWGYTF. The chain is built from TRBV29-1 and TRBJ1-2; tentative D call: TRBD1 (6 bases). This CDR3 spans 11 amino acids. The germline V gene has CDR1 SQVTM and CDR2 ANQGSEA. The germline V and J ends were trimmed by 6 bases and 8 bases, with 13 bases remaining between them. The full variable domain, rest sourced from reference TRBV29-1 and TRBJ1-2, is SAVISQKPSRDICQRGTSLTIQCQVDSQVTMMFWYRQQPGQSLTLIATANQGSEATYESGFVIDKFPISRPNLTFSTLTVSNMSPEDSSIYLCSVRGGWGYTFGSGTRLTVV.

CDR3: CAISEPQGHRKNTEAFF. Here the CDR3 DNA reads TGTGCCATCAGTGAGCCACAGGGACATAGAAAGAACACTGAAGCTTTCTTT. The chain employs TRBV10-3 and TRBJ1-1; a weak D match, TRBD1 (6 bases). CDR3 length: 17 residues. Looked up from germline, CDR1 is ENHRY and CDR2 is SYGVKD. V was shortened by 2 bases and J by 1 base, with 17 bases between the two germline ends.

The chain employs TRBV7-9 and TRBJ2-6; D remains ambiguous. This CDR3 spans 15 amino acids. Germline CDR1 reads SEHNR; CDR2 reads FQNEAQ (reference sequence). V was trimmed by 5 bases and J by 2 bases, leaving 10 bases between them. The CDR3 sequence is CASSPSAPGANVLTF. The DNA of the CDR3 is TGTGCCAGCAGCCCGTCGGCCCCTGGGGCCAACGTCCTGACTTTC. Based on the CDR3 plus reference TRBV7-9 and TRBJ2-6, the full variable domain is DTGVSQNPRHKITKRGQNVTFRCDPISEHNRLYWYRQTLGQGPEFLTYFQNEAQLEKSRLLSDRFSAERPKGSFSTLEIQRTEQGDSAMYLCASSPSAPGANVLTFGAGSRLTVL.